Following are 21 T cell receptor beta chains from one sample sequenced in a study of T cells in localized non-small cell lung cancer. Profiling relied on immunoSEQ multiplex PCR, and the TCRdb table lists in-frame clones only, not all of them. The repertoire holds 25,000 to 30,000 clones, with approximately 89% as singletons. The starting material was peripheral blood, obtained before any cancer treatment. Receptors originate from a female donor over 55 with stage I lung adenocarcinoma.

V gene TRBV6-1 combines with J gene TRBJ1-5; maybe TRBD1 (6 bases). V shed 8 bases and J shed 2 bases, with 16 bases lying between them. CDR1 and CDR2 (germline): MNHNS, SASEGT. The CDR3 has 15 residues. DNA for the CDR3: TGTGCCAGCCTTTTCGGGGGGCCTGGCAATCAGCCCCAGCATTTT. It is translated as CASLFGGPGNQPQHF.

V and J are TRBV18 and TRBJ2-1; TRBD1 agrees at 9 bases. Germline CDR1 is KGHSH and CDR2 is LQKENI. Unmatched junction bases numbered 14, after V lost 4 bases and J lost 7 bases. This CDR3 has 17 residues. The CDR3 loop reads CASSLSQAGQGWNEQFF. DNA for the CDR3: TGTGCCAGCTCACTATCCCAGGCGGGACAGGGATGGAATGAGCAGTTCTTC. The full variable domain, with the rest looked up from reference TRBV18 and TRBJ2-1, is NAGVMQNPRHLVRRRGQEARLRCSPMKGHSHVYWYRQLPEEGLKFMVYLQKENIIDESGMPKERFSAEFPKEGPSILRIQQVVRGDSAAYFCASSLSQAGQGWNEQFFGPGTRLTVL.

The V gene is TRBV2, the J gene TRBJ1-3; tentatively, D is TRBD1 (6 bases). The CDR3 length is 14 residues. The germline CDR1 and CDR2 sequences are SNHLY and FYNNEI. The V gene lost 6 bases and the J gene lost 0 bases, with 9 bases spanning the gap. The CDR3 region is CASSPDSSGNTIYF. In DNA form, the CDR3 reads TGTGCCAGCAGCCCGGACAGCTCTGGAAACACCATATATTTT.

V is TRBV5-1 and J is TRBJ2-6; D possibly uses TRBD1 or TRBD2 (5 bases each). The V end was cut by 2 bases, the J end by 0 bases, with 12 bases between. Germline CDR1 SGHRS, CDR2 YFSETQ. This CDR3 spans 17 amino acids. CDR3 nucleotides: TGCGCCAGCAGCTTCCGGGACGAGGGCTCTGGGGCCAACGTCCTGACTTTC. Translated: CASSFRDEGSGANVLTF.

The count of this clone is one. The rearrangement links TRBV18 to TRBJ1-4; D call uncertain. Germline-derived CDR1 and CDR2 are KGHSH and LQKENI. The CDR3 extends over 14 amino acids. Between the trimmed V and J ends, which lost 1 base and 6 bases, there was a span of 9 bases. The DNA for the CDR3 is TGTGCCAGCTCACCACAGACGGTCGATGAAAAACTGTTTTTT. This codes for CASSPQTVDEKLFF.

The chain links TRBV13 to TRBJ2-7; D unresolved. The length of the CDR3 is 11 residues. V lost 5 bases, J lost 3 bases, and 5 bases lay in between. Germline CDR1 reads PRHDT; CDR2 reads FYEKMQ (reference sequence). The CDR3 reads CASSHSYEQYF. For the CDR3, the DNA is TGTGCCAGCAGCCATAGCTACGAGCAGTACTTC.

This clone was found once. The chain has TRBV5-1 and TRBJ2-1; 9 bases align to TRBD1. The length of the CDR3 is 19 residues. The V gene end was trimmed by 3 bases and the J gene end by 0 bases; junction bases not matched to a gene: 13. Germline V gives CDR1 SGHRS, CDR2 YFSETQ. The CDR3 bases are TGCGCCAGCAGCTCAGTTGGACAGGGGACATTTCACTCCTACAATGAGCAGTTCTTC. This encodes CASSSVGQGTFHSYNEQFF. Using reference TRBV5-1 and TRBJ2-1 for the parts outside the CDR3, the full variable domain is KAGVTQTPRYLIKTRGQQVTLSCSPISGHRSVSWYQQTPGQGLQFLFEYFSETQRNKGNFPGRFSGRQFSNSRSEMNVSTLELGDSALYLCASSSVGQGTFHSYNEQFFGPGTRLTVL.

The CDR3 is CSAGAGNEQFF. As DNA, the CDR3 is TGCAGTGCTGGGGCGGGCAATGAGCAGTTCTTC. The genes are TRBV20-1 and TRBJ2-1; D might be TRBD1 or TRBD2, each matching 5 bases. This CDR3 has 11 amino acids. Trimming pared 5 bases from V and 6 bases from J, leaving 8 bases between. Germline CDR1 DFQATT, CDR2 SNEGSKA (reference sequence).

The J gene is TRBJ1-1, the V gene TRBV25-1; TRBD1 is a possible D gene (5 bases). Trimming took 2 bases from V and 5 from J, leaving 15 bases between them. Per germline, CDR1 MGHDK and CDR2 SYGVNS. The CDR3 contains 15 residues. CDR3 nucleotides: TGTGCCAGCAGTGAAATTGGGGAGGGGCGGACTGAAGCTTTCTTT. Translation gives CASSEIGEGRTEAFF. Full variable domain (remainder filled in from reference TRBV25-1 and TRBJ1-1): EADIYQTPRYLVIGTGKKITLECSQTMGHDKMYWYQQDPGMELHLIHYSYGVNSTEKGDLSSESTVSRIRTEHFPLTLESARPSHTSQYLCASSEIGEGRTEAFFGQGTRLTVV.

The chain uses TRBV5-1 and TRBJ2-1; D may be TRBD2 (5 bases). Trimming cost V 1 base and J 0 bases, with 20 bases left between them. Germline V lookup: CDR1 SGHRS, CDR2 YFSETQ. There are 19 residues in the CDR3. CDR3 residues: CASSLSSGGFSSSYNEQFF. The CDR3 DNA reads TGCGCCAGCAGCTTGTCCAGCGGAGGATTCTCAAGCTCCTACAATGAGCAGTTCTTC. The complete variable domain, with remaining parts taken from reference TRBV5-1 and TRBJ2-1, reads KAGVTQTPRYLIKTRGQQVTLSCSPISGHRSVSWYQQTPGQGLQFLFEYFSETQRNKGNFPGRFSGRQFSNSRSEMNVSTLELGDSALYLCASSLSSGGFSSSYNEQFFGPGTRLTVL.

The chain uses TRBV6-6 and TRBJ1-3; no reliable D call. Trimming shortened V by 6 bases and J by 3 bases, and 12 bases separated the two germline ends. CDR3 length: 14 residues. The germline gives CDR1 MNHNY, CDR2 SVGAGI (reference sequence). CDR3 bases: TGTGCCAGCAGCTCAGGACGACTTGGAAACACCATATATTTT. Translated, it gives CASSSGRLGNTIYF.

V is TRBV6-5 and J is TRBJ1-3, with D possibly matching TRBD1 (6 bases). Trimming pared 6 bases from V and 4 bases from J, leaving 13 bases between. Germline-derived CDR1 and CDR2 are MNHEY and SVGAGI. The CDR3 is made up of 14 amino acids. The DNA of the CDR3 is TGTGCCAGCAGGGCGAACAGGGTCGGAAACACCATATATTTT. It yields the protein CASRANRVGNTIYF.

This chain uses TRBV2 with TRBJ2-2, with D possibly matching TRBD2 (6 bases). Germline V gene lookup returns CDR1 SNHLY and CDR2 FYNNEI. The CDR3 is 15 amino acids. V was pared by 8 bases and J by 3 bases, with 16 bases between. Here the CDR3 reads CASGAGQTDTGELFF. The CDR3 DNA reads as TGTGCCAGCGGGGCGGGGCAGACCGACACCGGGGAGCTGTTTTTT.

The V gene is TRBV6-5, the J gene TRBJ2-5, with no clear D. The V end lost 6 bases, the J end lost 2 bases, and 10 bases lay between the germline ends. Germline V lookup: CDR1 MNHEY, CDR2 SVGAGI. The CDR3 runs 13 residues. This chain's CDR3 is CASSLRLQETQYF. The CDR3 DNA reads TGTGCCAGCAGCCTTCGTTTACAAGAGACCCAGTACTTC.

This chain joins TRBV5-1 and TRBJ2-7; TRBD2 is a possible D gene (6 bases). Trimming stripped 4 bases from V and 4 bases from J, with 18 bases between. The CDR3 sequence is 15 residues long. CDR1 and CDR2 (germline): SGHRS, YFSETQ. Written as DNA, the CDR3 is TGCGCCAGCAGCCAAAAAGATTGGGCGGGATACGAGCAGTACTTC. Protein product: CASSQKDWAGYEQYF.

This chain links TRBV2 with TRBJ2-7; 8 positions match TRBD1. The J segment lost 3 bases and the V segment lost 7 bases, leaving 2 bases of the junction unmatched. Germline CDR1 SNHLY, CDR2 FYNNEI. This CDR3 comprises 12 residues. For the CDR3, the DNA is TGTGCCAGCATCGGACAGGGCTACGAGCAGTACTTC. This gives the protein CASIGQGYEQYF.

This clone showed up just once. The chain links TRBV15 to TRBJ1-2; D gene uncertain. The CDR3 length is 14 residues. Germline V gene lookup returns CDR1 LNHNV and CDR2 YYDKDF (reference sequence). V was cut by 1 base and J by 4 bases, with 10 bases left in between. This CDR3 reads CATSRAGGAYGYTF. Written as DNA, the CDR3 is TGTGCCACCAGCAGAGCGGGAGGCGCCTATGGCTACACCTTC.

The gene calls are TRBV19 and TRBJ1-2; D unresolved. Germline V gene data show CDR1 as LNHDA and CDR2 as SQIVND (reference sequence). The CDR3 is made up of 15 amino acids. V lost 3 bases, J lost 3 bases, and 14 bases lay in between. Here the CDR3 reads CASSIQSGDYYGYTF. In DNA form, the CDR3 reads TGTGCCAGTAGTATTCAATCAGGCGATTACTATGGCTACACCTTC.

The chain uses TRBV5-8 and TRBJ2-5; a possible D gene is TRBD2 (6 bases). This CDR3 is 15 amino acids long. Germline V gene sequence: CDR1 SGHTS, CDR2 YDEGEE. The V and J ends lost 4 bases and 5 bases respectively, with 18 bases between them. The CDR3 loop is CASSRRAMGEETQYF. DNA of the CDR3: TGTGCCAGCAGCCGGAGGGCAATGGGGGAGGAGACCCAGTACTTC.

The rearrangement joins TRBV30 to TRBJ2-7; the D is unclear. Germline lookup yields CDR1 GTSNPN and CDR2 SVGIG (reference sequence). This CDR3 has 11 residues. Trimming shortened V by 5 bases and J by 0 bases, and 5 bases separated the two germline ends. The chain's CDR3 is CAWGLSYEQYF. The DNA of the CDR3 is TGTGCCTGGGGCCTCTCCTACGAGCAGTACTTC.

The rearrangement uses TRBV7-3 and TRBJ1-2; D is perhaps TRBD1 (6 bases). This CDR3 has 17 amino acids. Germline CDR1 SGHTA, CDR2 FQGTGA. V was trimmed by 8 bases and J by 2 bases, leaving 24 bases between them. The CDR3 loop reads CASCLTPLQGENYGYTF. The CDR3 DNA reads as TGTGCCAGCTGCCTCACTCCTTTACAGGGAGAAAACTATGGCTACACCTTC.